The 5 T cell receptor beta chains below come from one sample, sequenced in a study of CD8+ T cells in alopecia areata. Following extraction, RNA underwent reverse transcription to cDNA, which served as the sequencing template. Method: immunoSEQ multiplex PCR; TCRdb's copy keeps in-frame clones and lacks some. Among approximately 59,000 clones listed, approximately 43% were seen once. The sample consisted of CD8+ T cells sorted from blood, taken at week 0. The receptor source for this set is a human donor with alopecia areata.

This clone was seen only a few times. The gene calls are TRBV11-2 and TRBJ2-1; D ambiguous. This CDR3 contains 15 residues. V shed 3 bases and J shed 4 bases, with 13 bases lying between them. Germline V gene sequence: CDR1 SGHAT, CDR2 FQNNGV. CDR3 sequence: CASSFRLGPYNEQFF. Written as DNA, the CDR3 is TGTGCCAGCAGCTTTCGTCTCGGTCCTTACAATGAGCAGTTCTTC. The whole variable domain, filled in from reference TRBV11-2 and TRBJ2-1, reads EAGVAQSPRYKIIEKRQSVAFWCNPISGHATLYWYQQILGQGPKLLIQFQNNGVVDDSQLPKDRFSAERLKGVDSTLKIQPAKLEDSAVYLCASSFRLGPYNEQFFGPGTRLTVL.

V gene TRBV6-5 combines with J gene TRBJ2-1; the D gene could be TRBD1 or TRBD2 (5 bases each). The CDR3 runs to 15 residues. CDR1 and CDR2 (germline): MNHEY, SVGAGI. The V gene lost 6 bases and the J gene lost 7 bases, with 19 bases spanning the gap. CDR3 amino acids: CASSLRDGGGNEQFF. In DNA form, the CDR3 reads TGTGCCAGCAGCCTCCGGGACGGTGGCGGTAATGAGCAGTTCTTC.

In its sample, this clone was seen a few times. The chain recombines TRBV4-1 with TRBJ2-1, with D tentatively TRBD1 or TRBD2 (5 bases each). This CDR3 is 16 amino acids long. Germline V lookup: CDR1 MGHRA, CDR2 YSYEKL. V was trimmed by 5 bases and J by 1 base, leaving 15 bases between them. The CDR3 DNA sequence: TGCGCCAGCAGCACCCGGGACCGATTTTCCTACAATGAGCAGTTCTTC. This codes for CASSTRDRFSYNEQFF.

This clone was seen a few times. Here the CDR3 reads CASSLSRGAGEQYF. CDR3 bases: TGTGCCAGCAGTTTATCGCGCGGGGCGGGAGAGCAGTACTTC. V is TRBV27 and J is TRBJ2-7; a weak D match, TRBD2 (6 bases). Germline V gene lookup returns CDR1 MNHEY and CDR2 SMNVEV (reference sequence). The CDR3 consists of 14 residues. Trimming took off 0 bases at V and 7 bases at J, with 13 bases between the two ends.

This clone was detected ten times or more. This chain links TRBV2 with TRBJ1-5; TRBD1 might be the D (5 bases). Germline values: CDR1 SNHLY, CDR2 FYNNEI. The V end lost 1 base, the J end lost 6 bases, and 10 bases lay between the germline ends. The CDR3 consists of 14 residues. The CDR3 DNA reads as TGTGCCAGCAGTGAAGAGAGGGGAGCTCAGCCCCAGCATTTT. Translating gives CASSEERGAQPQHF. Based on the CDR3 plus reference TRBV2 and TRBJ1-5, the full variable domain is EPEVTQTPSHQVTQMGQEVILRCVPISNHLYFYWYRQILGQKVEFLVSFYNNEISEKSEIFDDQFSVERPDGSNFTLKIRSTKLEDSAMYFCASSEERGAQPQHFGDGTRLSIL.